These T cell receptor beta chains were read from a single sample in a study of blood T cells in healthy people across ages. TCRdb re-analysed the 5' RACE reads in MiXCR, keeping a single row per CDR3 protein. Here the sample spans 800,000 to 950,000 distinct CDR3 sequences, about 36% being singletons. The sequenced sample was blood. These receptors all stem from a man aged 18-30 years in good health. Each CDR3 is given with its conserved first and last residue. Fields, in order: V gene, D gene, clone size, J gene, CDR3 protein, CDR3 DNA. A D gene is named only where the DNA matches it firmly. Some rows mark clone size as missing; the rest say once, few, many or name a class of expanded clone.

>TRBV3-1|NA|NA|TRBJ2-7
CASSNRPGLIHEQYF
TGTGCCAGCAGCAATAGACCGGGACTTATCCACGAGCAGTACTTC
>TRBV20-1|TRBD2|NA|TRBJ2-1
CSARDLSGGPSYNEQFF
TGCAGTGCTAGAGATCTTAGCGGGGGCCCCTCCTACAATGAGCAGTTCTTC
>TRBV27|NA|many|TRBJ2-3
CASSSSRADTQYF
TGTGCCAGCAGTTCCTCTCGGGCAGATACGCAGTATTTT
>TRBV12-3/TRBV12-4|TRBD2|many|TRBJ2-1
CASSSTKRGGAYNEQFF
TGTGCCAGCAGTTCAACTAAGCGGGGGGGAGCCTACAATGAGCAGTTCTTC
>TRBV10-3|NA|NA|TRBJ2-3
CATYLASTDTQYF
TGTGCCACCTACTTAGCGAGCACAGATACGCAGTATTTT
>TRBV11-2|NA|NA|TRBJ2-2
CASSSSVKGTSDRPNTGELFF
TGTGCCAGCAGCTCTTCAGTGAAAGGTACCTCTGACAGGCCGAACACCGGGGAGCTGTTTTTT
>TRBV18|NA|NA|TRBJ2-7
CASSPRAGTDVQYF
TGTGCCAGCTCACCGAGGGCCGGAACAGACGTGCAGTACTTC
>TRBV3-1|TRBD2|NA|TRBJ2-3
CASSQDGGLAVTSSTDTQYF
TGTGCCAGCAGCCAAGATGGGGGACTAGCGGTTACCTCTAGCACAGATACGCAGTATTTT
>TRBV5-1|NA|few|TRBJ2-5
CASTSEITINEQYF
TGCGCCAGCACCTCAGAGATAACCATCAATGAGCAGTACTTC
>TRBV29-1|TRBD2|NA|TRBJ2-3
CSVETGTSGAEGTDTQYF
TGCAGCGTTGAGACCGGGACTAGCGGGGCGGAGGGCACAGATACGCAGTATTTT
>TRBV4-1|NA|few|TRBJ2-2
CASSPGQPNTGELFF
TGCGCCAGCAGCCCAGGACAGCCGAACACCGGGGAGCTGTTTTTT
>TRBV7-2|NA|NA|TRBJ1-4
CASSSGSEGRKLFF
TGTGCCAGCAGCTCCGGGTCAGAGGGACGGAAACTGTTTTTT
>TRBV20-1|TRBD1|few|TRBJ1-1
CSASVDRAGNTEAFF
TGCAGTGCTAGTGTGGACAGGGCGGGGAACACTGAAGCTTTCTTT
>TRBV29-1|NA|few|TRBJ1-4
CSVEWNDPPKNEKLFF
TGCAGCGTTGAATGGAACGACCCTCCAAAGAATGAAAAACTGTTTTTT
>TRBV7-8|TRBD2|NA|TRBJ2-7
CASSRLAGEYEQYF
TGTGCCAGCAGCCGACTAGCGGGCGAGTACGAGCAGTACTTC
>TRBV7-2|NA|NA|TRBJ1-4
CASRLIATNEKLFF
TGTGCCAGCAGGCTGATTGCAACTAATGAAAAACTGTTTTTT
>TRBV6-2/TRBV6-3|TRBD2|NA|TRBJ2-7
CASRPSGALGEQYF
TGTGCCAGCAGGCCTAGCGGGGCACTCGGCGAGCAGTACTTC
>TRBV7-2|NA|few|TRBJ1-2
CASSTAGDYGYTF
TGTGCCAGCTCTACGGCAGGGGACTATGGCTACACCTTC
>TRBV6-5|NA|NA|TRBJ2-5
CASSYSNSGETQYF
TGTGCCAGCAGTTACTCGAACAGTGGAGAGACCCAGTACTTC
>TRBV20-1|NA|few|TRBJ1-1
CSARRPGQLNTEAFF
TGCAGTGCTAGACGTCCCGGACAGCTAAACACTGAAGCTTTCTTT
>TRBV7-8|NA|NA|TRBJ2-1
CASSRGTVDNEQFF
TGTGCCAGCAGCCGGGGGACGGTAGACAATGAGCAGTTCTTC
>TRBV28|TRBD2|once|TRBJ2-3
CASSLSGMTDAQYF
TGTGCCAGCAGTTTAAGCGGGATGACAGATGCGCAGTATTTT
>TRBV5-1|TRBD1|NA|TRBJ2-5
CASSSRQGRLYQETQYF
TGCGCCAGCAGCAGTAGACAGGGGAGGTTGTACCAAGAGACCCAGTACTTC
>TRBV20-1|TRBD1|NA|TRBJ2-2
CSARPTGANTGELFF
TGCAGTGCGCGCCCGACAGGGGCGAACACCGGGGAGCTGTTTTTT
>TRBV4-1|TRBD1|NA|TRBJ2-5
CASSQRGQGGEQYF
TGCGCCAGCAGCCAGAGGGGACAGGGAGGGGAGCAGTACTTC
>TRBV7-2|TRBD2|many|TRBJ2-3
CASSYLPGLAGGATDTQYF
TGTGCCAGCAGCTATTTACCGGGACTAGCGGGGGGAGCCACAGATACGCAGTATTTT
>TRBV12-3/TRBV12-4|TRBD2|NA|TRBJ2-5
CASSPGTTYNEQYF
TGTGCCAGCAGTCCCGGGACTACTTACAATGAGCAGTACTTC
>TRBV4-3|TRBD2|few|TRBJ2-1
CASSQTVTGGPYNEQFF
TGCGCCAGCAGCCAAACTGTGACGGGGGGACCATACAATGAGCAGTTCTTC
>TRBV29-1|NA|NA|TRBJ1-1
CRVDTGVSEAFF
TGCAGGGTTGACACGGGGGTCTCCGAAGCTTTCTTT
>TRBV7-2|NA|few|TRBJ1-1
CASSFGGGYTEAFF
TGTGCCAGCAGCTTCGGTGGGGGATACACTGAAGCTTTCTTT
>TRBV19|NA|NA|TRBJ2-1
CASSIAILLSSYNEQFF
TGTGCCAGTAGTATAGCGATCCTCTTGAGCTCCTACAATGAGCAGTTCTTC
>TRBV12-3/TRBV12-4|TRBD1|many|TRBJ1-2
CASSLSRDRGHGYTF
TGTGCCAGCAGTCTATCCCGGGACAGGGGCCATGGCTACACCTTC
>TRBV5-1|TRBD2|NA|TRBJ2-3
CASSLPGTSGVETQYF
TGCGCCAGCAGTCTCCCCGGGACTAGCGGGGTTGAAACGCAGTATTTT
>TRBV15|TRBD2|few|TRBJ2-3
CATSSRGGAQDTQYF
TGTGCCACCAGCAGTCGCGGGGGGGCCCAAGATACGCAGTATTTT
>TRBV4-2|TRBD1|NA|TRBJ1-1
CASSQDTGDTEAFF
TGTGCCAGCAGCCAAGATACAGGGGACACTGAAGCTTTCTTT